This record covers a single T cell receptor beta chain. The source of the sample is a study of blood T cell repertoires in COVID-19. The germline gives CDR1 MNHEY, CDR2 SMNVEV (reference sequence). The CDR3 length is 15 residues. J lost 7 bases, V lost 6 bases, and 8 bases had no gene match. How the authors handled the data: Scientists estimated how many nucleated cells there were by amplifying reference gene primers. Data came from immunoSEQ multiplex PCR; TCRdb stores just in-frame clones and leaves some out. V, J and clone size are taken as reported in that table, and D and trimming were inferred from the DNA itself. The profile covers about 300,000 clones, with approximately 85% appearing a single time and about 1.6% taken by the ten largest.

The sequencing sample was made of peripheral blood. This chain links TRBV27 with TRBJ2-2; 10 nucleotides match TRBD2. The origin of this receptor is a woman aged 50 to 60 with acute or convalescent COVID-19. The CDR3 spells CASRGLAGGGGELFF. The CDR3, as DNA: TGTGCCAGCAGGGGTTTAGCGGGAGGTGGCGGGGAGCTGTTTTTT.